These T cell receptor beta chains were read from a single sample in a study of shared clonotypes between healthy human individuals. Clones were sequenced by immunoSEQ multiplex PCR, and TCRdb holds only the in-frame ones, with some missing. The sample contains 900,000 to 1,200,000 clones, 70% to 80% of which appear only once. Sample: memory CD4+ T cells from PBMCs. These receptors were taken from a man aged 18 to 30 in good health. Some clones in this sample may be carry-over from other donors' samples. Each CDR3 is given with its conserved first and last residue. The D gene is left open where the match is weak. Only some rows state a clone size, as once, few, many or a class for expanded clones.

J | size | D | V | DNA | CDR3
TRBJ2-3 | NA | NA | TRBV5-4 | TGTGCCAGCAGCTTGGCGGAGCGTACTAGCACAGATACGCAGTATTTT | CASSLAERTSTDTQYF
TRBJ2-2 | NA | NA | TRBV5-1 | TGCGCCAGCAGCTTGGATGAGCGGGTCACCGGGGAGCTGTTTTTT | CASSLDERVTGELFF
TRBJ2-2 | once | TRBD2 | TRBV6-1 | TGTGCCAGCAGTGGGACTAGCGGGAGGGTGGCCACCGGGGAGCTGTTTTTT | CASSGTSGRVATGELFF
TRBJ2-7 | NA | TRBD2 | TRBV11-2 | TGTGCCAGCAGCTTAGATCGGACTAGCGGGAGCTACGAGCAGTACTTC | CASSLDRTSGSYEQYF
TRBJ2-3 | NA | NA | TRBV5-6 | TGTGCCAGCAGCTTGGCCTCTAGCTCCAGTCACACAGATACGCAGTATTTT | CASSLASSSSHTDTQYF
TRBJ2-7 | NA | NA | TRBV10-3 | TGTGCCATCAGTGCCTCACCGCCCTACGAGCAGTACTTC | CAISASPPYEQYF
TRBJ1-1 | many | NA | TRBV4-1 | TGCGCCAGCAGCCAAGAGACGGGCCGAGGAGGAGCTTTCTTT | CASSQETGRGGAFF
TRBJ2-1 | few | TRBD1 | TRBV2 | TGTGCCAGCGCAAAGGGACAGGGCACCTACAATGAGCAGTTCTTC | CASAKGQGTYNEQFF
TRBJ1-1 | once | TRBD1 | TRBV7-9 | TGTGCCAGCAGCTTTTCAGGGGGCTTTTGGTCTTTCTTT | CASSFSGGFWSFF
TRBJ2-3 | NA | TRBD2 | TRBV7-3 | TGTGCCAGCAGCATCGTAGCGGGAAGCACAGATACGCAGTATTTT | CASSIVAGSTDTQYF
TRBJ1-4 | NA | NA | TRBV6-1 | TGTGCCAGCAGGAGAGGTGCGACTAATGAAAAACTGTTTTTT | CASRRGATNEKLFF
TRBJ2-5 | NA | NA | TRBV11-1 | TGTGCCAGCAGCTTCGATGCGGGAAGGAGTAGAGAGACCCAGTACTTC | CASSFDAGRSRETQYF
TRBJ2-7 | NA | TRBD1 | TRBV9 | TGTGCCAGCAGCGTAGGCCCCGGCGGGACAGGTTCCTACGAGCAGTACTTC | CASSVGPGGTGSYEQYF
TRBJ1-2 | NA | NA | TRBV5-4 | TGTGCCAGCAGCTTGGACGGACGGCCGGTTAACTATGGCTACACCTTC | CASSLDGRPVNYGYTF
TRBJ2-1 | NA | TRBD1 | TRBV6-1 | TGTGCCAGCAGTGAACTTGGACAGGGCCCCTACAATGAGCAGTTCTTC | CASSELGQGPYNEQFF
TRBJ2-5 | NA | NA | TRBV7-9 | TGTGCCAGCAGCCGGACACCTCAAGAGACCCAGTACTTC | CASSRTPQETQYF
TRBJ2-2 | NA | TRBD2 | TRBV28 | TGTGCCAGCACCTCATGGCGGGGGGTATTGAACACCGGGGAGCTGTTTTTT | CASTSWRGVLNTGELFF
TRBJ1-5 | NA | NA | TRBV5-6 | TGTGCCAGCAGCTTCTGGGGCAATCAGCCCCAGCATTTT | CASSFWGNQPQHF
TRBJ2-5 | NA | TRBD2 | TRBV5-4 | TGTGCCAGCAGCCTTAGACTAGCGGGAGTGGTGGAGACCCAGTACTTC | CASSLRLAGVVETQYF
TRBJ2-3 | NA | NA | TRBV18 | TGTGCCAGCTCACCCTCGACACGCACAGATACGCAGTATTTT | CASSPSTRTDTQYF
TRBJ2-3 | NA | TRBD2 | TRBV27 | TGTGCCAGCAGTTTCCGCCCACTAGCGGGTACGCAGTATTTT | CASSFRPLAGTQYF
TRBJ1-1 | NA | NA | TRBV6-5 | TGTGCCAGCAGTTACGGGGGAACGGCAGTTGAAGCTTTCTTT | CASSYGGTAVEAFF
TRBJ2-7 | NA | NA | TRBV4-3 | TGCGCCAGCAGCCAATCCCGGGGAACTTACGAGCAGTACTTC | CASSQSRGTYEQYF
TRBJ2-5 | NA | NA | TRBV2 | TGTGCCAGCAGTGAGGGGGGAATTGTGGAGACCCAGTACTTC | CASSEGGIVETQYF
TRBJ2-5 | NA | NA | TRBV11-3 | TGTGCCAGCAAGGGGGTAGGAGAGACCCAGTACTTC | CASKGVGETQYF
TRBJ2-6 | NA | NA | TRBV6-6 | TGTGCCAGCAGTTCCGGACACCTCTCTGGGGCCAACGTCCTGACTTTC | CASSSGHLSGANVLTF